The 32 T cell receptor beta chains below were found in one sample sequenced in a study of CXCR3-negative and CXCR3-positive naive CD8 T cells (dated by TCRdb to 2018 to 2020). Data came from a NextSeq 550. The Human TCR Profiling Kit (MiLaboratory) was used to make UMI-labeled 5' RACE TRB cDNA libraries. With the reads reprocessed by TCRdb, a single entry stands for each CDR3 protein sequence and no DNA is reported. The sample's clone listing holds about 53,000 distinct CDR3 sequences. The top ten clonotypes cover about 0.4% of the sample. What was sequenced was naive CXCR3- CD8+ T cells from blood. In light of the paper, this sample's cell subset or site label describes: CD45RO-CCR7+CD27+CD95- naive CD8+ T cells lacking CXCR3 (TNR3-). These receptor sequences come from a human donor in good health. Some clones in this sample may be carry-over from other donors' samples.

The chain carries TRBV10-3 and TRBJ2-1. The CDR3 is 13 residues long. Germline V gene lookup returns CDR1 ENHRY and CDR2 SYGVKD. The CDR3 reads CAISESRGSEQFF.

The chain is built from TRBV11-2 and TRBJ1-5; there is no DNA to check the TCRdb D call of TRBD1. CDR1 and CDR2 from the germline V gene are SGHAT and FQNNGV. The CDR3 length is 16 residues. The CDR3 region is CASSPGQGRENQPQHF. The full variable domain, completed using reference TRBV11-2 and TRBJ1-5, is EAGVAQSPRYKIIEKRQSVAFWCNPISGHATLYWYQQILGQGPKLLIQFQNNGVVDDSQLPKDRFSAERLKGVDSTLKIQPAKLEDSAVYLCASSPGQGRENQPQHFGDGTRLSIL.

The chain employs TRBV7-9 and TRBJ2-2; TCRdb's assignment of TRBD1 cannot be checked, as there is no DNA. There are 15 residues in the CDR3. Looked up from germline, CDR1 is SEHNR and CDR2 is FQNEAQ (reference sequence). CDR3 protein: CASSLKGGDTGELFF.

V usage is TRBV7-2 and J usage is TRBJ2-7; absent DNA, TCRdb's TRBD1 call cannot be checked. CDR3 length: 15 amino acids. Germline values: CDR1 SGHTA, CDR2 FQGNSA. CDR3 in amino acids: CASSLGDSQGDEQYF. Based on the CDR3 plus reference TRBV7-2 and TRBJ2-7, the full variable domain is GAGVSQSPSNKVTEKGKDVELRCDPISGHTALYWYRQSLGQGLEFLIYFQGNSAPDKSGLPSDRFSAERTGGSVSTLTIQRTQQEDSAVYLCASSLGDSQGDEQYFGPGTRLTVT.

The V gene is TRBV10-3, the J gene TRBJ2-3; TCRdb's assignment of TRBD2 cannot be checked, as there is no DNA. The germline V gene has CDR1 ENHRY and CDR2 SYGVKD. The CDR3 loop spans 16 amino acids. The CDR3: CAISETSGGRTDTQYF.

V gene TRBV6-7 combines with J gene TRBJ2-5; TCRdb gives TRBD1 as the D gene, but with no DNA this cannot be confirmed. TRBV6-7 is labeled an ORF, and its function is uncertain. The CDR3 extends over 14 amino acids. The CDR3 sequence: CASTRRQRGETQYF.

V is TRBV5-1 and J is TRBJ2-3. From germline, CDR1 is SGHRS and CDR2 YFSETQ. CDR3 length: 16 amino acids. The CDR3 loop reads CASSLRRRTSTDTQYF.

The rearrangement joins TRBV28 to TRBJ2-7; TCRdb designates TRBD1, a call that cannot be tested without DNA. The CDR3 spans 19 residues. Germline CDR1 MDHEN, CDR2 SYDVKM. The CDR3 spells CASTSLVAWLDTETYEQYF.

V is TRBV25-1 and J is TRBJ2-2. In germline, CDR1 is MGHDK, CDR2 SYGVNS. The CDR3 extends over 13 amino acids. CDR3 protein: CASSLGGTGELFF.

V is TRBV29-1 and J is TRBJ2-2; TCRdb names TRBD2, which stays unverified in the absence of DNA. The CDR3 has 16 amino acids. Germline CDR1 reads SQVTM; CDR2 reads ANQGSEA. CDR3 sequence: CSVHPGTSGNTGELFF.

The chain has TRBV12-3 or TRBV12-4 and TRBJ2-7. This CDR3 contains 13 residues. The CDR3 sequence: CASSLARSYEQYF.

The chain joins TRBV12-3 or TRBV12-4 to TRBJ2-5; TCRdb designates TRBD1, a call that cannot be tested without DNA. This CDR3 is 14 amino acids long. The CDR3 sequence: CASSYTGGLKTQYF.

The chain joins TRBV6-5 to TRBJ2-3; TCRdb's D call of TRBD2 is untestable without DNA. The CDR3 runs to 16 residues. The germline CDR1 and CDR2 sequences are MNHEY and SVGAGI. The CDR3 region is CASSLRLAGRTDTQYF.

The chain uses TRBV7-3 and TRBJ1-6; TCRdb returns TRBD1, unconfirmable since there is no DNA. The V gene's germline CDR1 is SGHTA and CDR2 FQGTGA. The CDR3 extends over 14 amino acids. This CDR3 reads CASSLQGDNSPLHF.

The chain has TRBV7-8 and TRBJ2-5; as DNA is missing, the TRBD1 call by TCRdb cannot be tested. This CDR3 is built from 14 residues. The germline CDR1 and CDR2 sequences are SGHVS and FQNEAQ. CDR3: CASSFPAPKETQYF. The variable domain in full, completed from reference TRBV7-8 and TRBJ2-5, reads GAGVSQSPRYKVAKRGQDVALRCDPISGHVSLFWYQQALGQGPEFLTYFQNEAQLDKSGLPSDRFFAERPEGSVSTLKIQRTQQEDSAVYLCASSFPAPKETQYFGPGTRLLVL.

This clonotype is medium-sized (0.01 to 0.1%) by frequency. The genes are TRBV29-1 and TRBJ2-7; there is no DNA to check the TCRdb D call of TRBD2. This CDR3 is 14 amino acids long. Per the germline V gene, CDR1 is SQVTM and CDR2 is ANQGSEA. CDR3 region: CSVEIAGGTYEQYF.

The chain joins TRBV25-1 to TRBJ2-7; the D call of TRBD1 rests on TCRdb alone, since no DNA is present to check it. The CDR3 consists of 14 residues. CDR1 is MGHDK, CDR2 SYGVNS, per germline. CDR3: CASSVGGSAYEQYF.

CDR3 region: CASSQATLLQDGTEAFF. The chain has TRBV14 and TRBJ1-1; lacking DNA, the TRBD1 call made by TCRdb goes unchecked. The CDR3 runs 17 residues. Germline assignment: CDR1 SGHDN and CDR2 FVKESK.

V gene TRBV29-1 combines with J gene TRBJ1-5; TCRdb names TRBD1, which stays unverified in the absence of DNA. Germline V lookup: CDR1 SQVTM, CDR2 ANQGSEA. The CDR3 consists of 15 residues. The CDR3 here is CSVDVTGDGNQPQHF.

The V call is TRBV29-1, the J call TRBJ2-3. This CDR3 has 13 residues. CDR1 is SQVTM and CDR2 is ANQGSEA in the germline V gene. The CDR3 is CSVDAVRADTQYF.

The rearrangement links TRBV5-1 to TRBJ2-1; checking the TCRdb D call of TRBD1 is not possible without DNA. The CDR3 contains 12 residues. Germline loops: CDR1 SGHRS, CDR2 YFSETQ. The CDR3 protein is CASSLLGGEQFF.

The rearrangement uses TRBV5-1 and TRBJ2-1; checking the TCRdb D call of TRBD1 is not possible without DNA. The germline CDR1 and CDR2 sequences are SGHRS and YFSETQ. The CDR3 has 14 residues. The CDR3: CASSLVGTDNEQFF.

V is TRBV11-2 and J is TRBJ2-2; TCRdb's assignment of TRBD1 cannot be checked, as there is no DNA. CDR3 length: 14 amino acids. The germline gives CDR1 SGHAT, CDR2 FQNNGV. The CDR3 here is CASSLGRGTGELFF. Together with reference TRBV11-2 and TRBJ2-2, the CDR3 gives the full variable domain: EAGVAQSPRYKIIEKRQSVAFWCNPISGHATLYWYQQILGQGPKLLIQFQNNGVVDDSQLPKDRFSAERLKGVDSTLKIQPAKLEDSAVYLCASSLGRGTGELFFGEGSRLTVL.

The V and J genes are TRBV4-1 and TRBJ2-5; TCRdb indicates TRBD2, and absent DNA this call remains unverified. CDR1 MGHRA and CDR2 YSYEKL come from the germline V gene. This CDR3 spans 15 amino acids. The CDR3: CASSQTGLAEETQYF.

The chain couples TRBV9 to TRBJ1-1; TCRdb's D call of TRBD1 is untestable without DNA. In germline, CDR1 is SGDLS, CDR2 YYNGEE. The CDR3 totals 15 residues. The CDR3: CASSVGLREYTEAFF.

This rearrangement joins TRBV9 to TRBJ2-3. Per the germline V gene, CDR1 is SGDLS and CDR2 is YYNGEE. The CDR3 contains 12 residues. The CDR3: CASSSLGDTQYF.

The J gene is TRBJ2-1, the V gene TRBV9; the TCRdb D gene call, TRBD1, has no DNA to confirm it. Germline loops: CDR1 SGDLS, CDR2 YYNGEE. CDR3 length: 18 residues. The CDR3 sequence is CASSGFIARRGAEDKQFF.

The V call is TRBV29-1, the J call TRBJ1-2. CDR1 SQVTM and CDR2 ANQGSEA come from the germline V gene. The CDR3 is made up of 12 amino acids. The CDR3 protein is CSVVSVNYGYTF.

CDR3 amino acids: CSVHEGGTEAFF. The chain employs TRBV29-1 and TRBJ1-1; the D gene TCRdb calls, TRBD1, cannot be checked with no DNA. Looked up from germline, CDR1 is SQVTM and CDR2 is ANQGSEA. The CDR3 has 12 residues.

This chain joins TRBV7-9 and TRBJ2-3; TCRdb designates TRBD2, a call that cannot be tested without DNA. This CDR3 region has 16 residues. Germline V gene data show CDR1 as SEHNR and CDR2 as FQNEAQ (reference sequence). CDR3: CASSFLLAALTDTQYF.

V is TRBV29-1 and J is TRBJ2-1; TCRdb lists TRBD2, though no DNA is available to test this call. This CDR3 contains 15 residues. Looked up from germline, CDR1 is SQVTM and CDR2 is ANQGSEA. The CDR3: CSVELTSGRVIEQFF.

The gene calls are TRBV5-1 and TRBJ2-7; TCRdb's D call, TRBD1, is unchecked because there is no DNA. This CDR3 contains 14 residues. Germline CDR1 SGHRS, CDR2 YFSETQ. CDR3 sequence: CASSLVQGAREQYF.